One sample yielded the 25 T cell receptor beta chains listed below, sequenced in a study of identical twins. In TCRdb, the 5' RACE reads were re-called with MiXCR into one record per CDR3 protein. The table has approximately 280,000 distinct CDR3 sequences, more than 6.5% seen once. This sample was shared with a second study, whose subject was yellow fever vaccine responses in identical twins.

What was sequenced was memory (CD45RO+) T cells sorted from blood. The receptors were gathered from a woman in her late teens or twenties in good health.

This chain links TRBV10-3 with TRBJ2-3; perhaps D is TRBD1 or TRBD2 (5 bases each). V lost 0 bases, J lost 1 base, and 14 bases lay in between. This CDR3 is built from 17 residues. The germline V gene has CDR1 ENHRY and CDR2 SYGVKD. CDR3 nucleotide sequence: TGTGCCATCAGTGAGTCGAAGGGGAAGGAGGGCACAGATACGCAGTATTTT. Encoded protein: CAISESKGKEGTDTQYF.

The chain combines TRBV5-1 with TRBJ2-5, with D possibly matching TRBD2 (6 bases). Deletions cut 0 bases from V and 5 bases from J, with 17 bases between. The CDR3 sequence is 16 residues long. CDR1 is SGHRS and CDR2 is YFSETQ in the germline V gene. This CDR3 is CASSLAPGARGETQYF. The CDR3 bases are TGCGCCAGCAGCTTGGCCCCGGGAGCCAGAGGGGAGACCCAGTACTTC.

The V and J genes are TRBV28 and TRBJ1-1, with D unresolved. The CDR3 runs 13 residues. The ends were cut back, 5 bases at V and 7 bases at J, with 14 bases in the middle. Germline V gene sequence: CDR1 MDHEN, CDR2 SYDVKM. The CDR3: CASSRTWIIEAFF. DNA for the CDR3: TGTGCCAGCAGTCGGACCTGGATCATTGAAGCTTTCTTT.

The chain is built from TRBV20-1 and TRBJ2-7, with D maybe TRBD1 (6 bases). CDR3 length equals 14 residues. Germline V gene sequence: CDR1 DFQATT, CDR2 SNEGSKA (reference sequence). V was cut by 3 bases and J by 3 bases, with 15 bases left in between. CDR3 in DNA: TGCAGTGCTAGGGTCAGGGGAAATGACTACGAGCAGTACGTC. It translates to CSARVRGNDYEQYV.

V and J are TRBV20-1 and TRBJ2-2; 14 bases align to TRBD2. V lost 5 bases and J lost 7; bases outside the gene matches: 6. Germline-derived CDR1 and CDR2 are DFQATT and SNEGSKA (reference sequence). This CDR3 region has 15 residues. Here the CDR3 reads CSAQGLAGGNGELFF. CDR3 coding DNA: TGCAGTGCTCAAGGACTAGCGGGAGGTAACGGGGAGCTGTTTTTT.

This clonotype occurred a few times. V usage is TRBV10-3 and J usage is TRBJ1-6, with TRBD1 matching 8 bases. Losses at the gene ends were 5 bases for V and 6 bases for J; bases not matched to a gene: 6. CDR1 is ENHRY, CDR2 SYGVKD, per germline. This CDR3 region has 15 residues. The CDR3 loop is CAISQGAAGNSPLHF. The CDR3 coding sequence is TGTGCCATCAGTCAGGGGGCGGCGGGTAATTCACCCCTCCACTTT.

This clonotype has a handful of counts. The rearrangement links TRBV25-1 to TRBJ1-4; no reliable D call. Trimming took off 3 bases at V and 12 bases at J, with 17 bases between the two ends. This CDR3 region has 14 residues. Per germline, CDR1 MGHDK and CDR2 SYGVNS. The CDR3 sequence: CASSEREGLRELFF. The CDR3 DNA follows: TGTGCCAGCAGTGAGAGGGAGGGATTGCGGGAACTGTTTTTT.

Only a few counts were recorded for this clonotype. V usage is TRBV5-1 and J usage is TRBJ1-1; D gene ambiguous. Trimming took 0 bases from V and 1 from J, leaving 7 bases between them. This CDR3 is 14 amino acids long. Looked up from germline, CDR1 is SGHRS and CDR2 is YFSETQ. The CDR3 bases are TGCGCCAGCAGCTTGGCCGTGAAGAACACTGAAGCTTTCTTT. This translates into CASSLAVKNTEAFF. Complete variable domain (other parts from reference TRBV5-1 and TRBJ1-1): KAGVTQTPRYLIKTRGQQVTLSCSPISGHRSVSWYQQTPGQGLQFLFEYFSETQRNKGNFPGRFSGRQFSNSRSEMNVSTLELGDSALYLCASSLAVKNTEAFFGQGTRLTVV.

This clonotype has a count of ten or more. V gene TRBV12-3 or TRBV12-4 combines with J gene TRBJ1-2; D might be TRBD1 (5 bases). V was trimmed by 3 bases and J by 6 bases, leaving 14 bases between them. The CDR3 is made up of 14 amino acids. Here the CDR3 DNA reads TGTGCCAGCAGTTTTAGTTGGGGGGGTGATGGCTACACCTTC. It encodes CASSFSWGGDGYTF.

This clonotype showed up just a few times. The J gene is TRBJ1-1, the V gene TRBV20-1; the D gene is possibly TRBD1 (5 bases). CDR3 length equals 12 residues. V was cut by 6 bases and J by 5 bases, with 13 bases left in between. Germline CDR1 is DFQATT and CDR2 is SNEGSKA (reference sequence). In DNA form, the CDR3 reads TGCAGTGCCCCGGACACTTTAACTGAAGCTTTCTTT. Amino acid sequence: CSAPDTLTEAFF.

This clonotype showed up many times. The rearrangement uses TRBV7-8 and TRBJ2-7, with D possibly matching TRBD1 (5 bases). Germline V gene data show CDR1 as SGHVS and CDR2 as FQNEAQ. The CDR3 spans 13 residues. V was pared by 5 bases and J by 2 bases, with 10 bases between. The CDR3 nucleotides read TGTGCCAGCAGCCTGAGACAGACCTACGAGCAGTACTTC. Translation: CASSLRQTYEQYF.

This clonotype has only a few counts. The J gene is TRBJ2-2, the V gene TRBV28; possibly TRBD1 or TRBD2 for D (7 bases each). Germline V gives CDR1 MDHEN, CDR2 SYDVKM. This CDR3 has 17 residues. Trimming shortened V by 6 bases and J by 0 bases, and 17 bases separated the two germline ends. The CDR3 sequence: CASRGRGRETNTGELFF. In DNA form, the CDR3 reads TGTGCCAGCAGGGGGAGGGGGCGAGAAACGAACACCGGGGAGCTGTTTTTT.

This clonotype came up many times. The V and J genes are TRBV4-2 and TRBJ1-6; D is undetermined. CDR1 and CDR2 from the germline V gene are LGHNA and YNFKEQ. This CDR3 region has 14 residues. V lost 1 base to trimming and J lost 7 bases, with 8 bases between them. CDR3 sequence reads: CASSQAAINSPLHF. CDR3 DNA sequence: TGTGCCAGCAGCCAAGCGGCGATAAATTCACCCCTCCACTTT.

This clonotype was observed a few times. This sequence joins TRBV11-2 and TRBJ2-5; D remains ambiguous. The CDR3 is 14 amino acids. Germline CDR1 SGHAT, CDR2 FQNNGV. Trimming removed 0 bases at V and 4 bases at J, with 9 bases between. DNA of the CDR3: TGTGCCAGCAGCTTAGAGGCACCCCCAGAGACCCAGTACTTC. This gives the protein CASSLEAPPETQYF.

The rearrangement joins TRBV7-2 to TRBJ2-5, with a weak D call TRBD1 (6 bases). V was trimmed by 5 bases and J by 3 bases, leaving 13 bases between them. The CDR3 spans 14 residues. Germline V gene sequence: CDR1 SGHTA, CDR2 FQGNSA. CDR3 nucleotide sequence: TGTGCCAGCAGCACCCGGACAGTTAAAGAGACCCAGTACTTC. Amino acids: CASSTRTVKETQYF.

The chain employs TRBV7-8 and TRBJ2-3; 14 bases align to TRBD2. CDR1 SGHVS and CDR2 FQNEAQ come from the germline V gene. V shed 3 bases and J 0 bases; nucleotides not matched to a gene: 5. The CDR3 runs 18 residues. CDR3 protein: CASSFPWTSGGSTDTQYF. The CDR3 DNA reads TGTGCCAGCAGCTTCCCCTGGACTAGCGGGGGGAGCACAGATACGCAGTATTTT.

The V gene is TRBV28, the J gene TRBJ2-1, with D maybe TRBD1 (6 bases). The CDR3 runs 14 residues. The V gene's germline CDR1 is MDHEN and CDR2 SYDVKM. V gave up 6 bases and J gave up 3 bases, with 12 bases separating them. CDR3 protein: CASRPRDNYNEQFF. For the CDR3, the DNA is TGTGCCAGCAGGCCTCGGGACAACTACAATGAGCAGTTCTTC.

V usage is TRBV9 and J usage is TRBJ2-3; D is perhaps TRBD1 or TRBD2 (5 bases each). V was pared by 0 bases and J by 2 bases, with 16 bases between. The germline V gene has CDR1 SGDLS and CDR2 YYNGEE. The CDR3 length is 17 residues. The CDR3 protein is CASSVGGSYGPTDTQYF. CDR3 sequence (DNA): TGTGCCAGCAGCGTAGGGGGGAGCTACGGTCCCACAGATACGCAGTATTTT.

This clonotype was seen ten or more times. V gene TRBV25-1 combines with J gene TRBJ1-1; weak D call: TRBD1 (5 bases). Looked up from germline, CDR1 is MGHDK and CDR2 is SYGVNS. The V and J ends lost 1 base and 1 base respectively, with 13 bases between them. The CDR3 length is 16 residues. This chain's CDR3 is CASSELGVGGNTEAFF. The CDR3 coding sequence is TGTGCCAGCAGTGAATTGGGTGTGGGGGGGAACACTGAAGCTTTCTTT.

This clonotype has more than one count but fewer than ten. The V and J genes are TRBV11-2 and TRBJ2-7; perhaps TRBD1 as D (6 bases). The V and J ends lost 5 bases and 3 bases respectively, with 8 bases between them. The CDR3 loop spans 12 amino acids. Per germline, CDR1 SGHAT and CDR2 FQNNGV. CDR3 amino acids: CASSAQGYEQYF. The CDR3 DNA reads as TGTGCCAGCAGCGCACAGGGCTACGAGCAGTACTTC. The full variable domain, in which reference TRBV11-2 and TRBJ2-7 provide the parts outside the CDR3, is EAGVAQSPRYKIIEKRQSVAFWCNPISGHATLYWYQQILGQGPKLLIQFQNNGVVDDSQLPKDRFSAERLKGVDSTLKIQPAKLEDSAVYLCASSAQGYEQYFGPGTRLTVT.

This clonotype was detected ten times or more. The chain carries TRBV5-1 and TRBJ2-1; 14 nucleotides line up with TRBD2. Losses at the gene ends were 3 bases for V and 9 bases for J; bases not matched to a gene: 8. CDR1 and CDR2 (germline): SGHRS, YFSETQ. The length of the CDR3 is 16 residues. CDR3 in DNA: TGCGCCAGCAGCTATGGACTAGCGGGGGGCGGGAGTGAGCAGTTCTTC. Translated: CASSYGLAGGGSEQFF.

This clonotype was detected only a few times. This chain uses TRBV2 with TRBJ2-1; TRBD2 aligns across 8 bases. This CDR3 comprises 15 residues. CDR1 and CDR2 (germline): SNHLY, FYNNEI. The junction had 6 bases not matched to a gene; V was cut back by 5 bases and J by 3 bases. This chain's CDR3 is CASSRAGDFYNEQFF. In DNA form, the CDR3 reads TGTGCCAGCAGTCGAGCGGGAGATTTCTACAATGAGCAGTTCTTC.

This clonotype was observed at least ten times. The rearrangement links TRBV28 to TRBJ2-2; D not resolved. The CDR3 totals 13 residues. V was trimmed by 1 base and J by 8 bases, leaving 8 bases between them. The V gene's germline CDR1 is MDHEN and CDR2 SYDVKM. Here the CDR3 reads CASSLLQGGELFF. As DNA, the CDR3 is TGTGCCAGCAGTTTATTGCAAGGAGGGGAGCTGTTTTTT.

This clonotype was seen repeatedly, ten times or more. The CDR3 nucleotides read TGCAGCGTTGGGGGCTCGGCTAGCGGGAGTAGGGAGCAGTTCTTC. Translated: CSVGGSASGSREQFF. The genes are TRBV29-1 and TRBJ2-1; 10 bases are a match to TRBD2. The CDR3 is made up of 15 amino acids. Germline V lookup: CDR1 SQVTM, CDR2 ANQGSEA. Trimming removed 4 bases from V and 10 bases from J; junction bases left unmatched: 13.

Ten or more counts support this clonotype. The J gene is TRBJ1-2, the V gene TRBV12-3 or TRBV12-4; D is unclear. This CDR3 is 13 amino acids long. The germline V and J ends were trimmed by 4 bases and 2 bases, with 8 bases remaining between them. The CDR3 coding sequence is TGTGCCAGCAGTTCGCAGGAAAACTATGGCTACACCTTC. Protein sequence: CASSSQENYGYTF.